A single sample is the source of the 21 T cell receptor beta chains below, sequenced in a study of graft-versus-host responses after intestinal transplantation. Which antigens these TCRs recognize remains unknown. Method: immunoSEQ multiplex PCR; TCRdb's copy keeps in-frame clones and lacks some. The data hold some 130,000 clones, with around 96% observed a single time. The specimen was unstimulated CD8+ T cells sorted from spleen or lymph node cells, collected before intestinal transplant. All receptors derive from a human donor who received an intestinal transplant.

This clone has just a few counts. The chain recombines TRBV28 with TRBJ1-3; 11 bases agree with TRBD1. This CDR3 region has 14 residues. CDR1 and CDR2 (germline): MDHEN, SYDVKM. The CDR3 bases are TGTTCCGCTGCAGGGACAGGGGGTGGAAACACCATATATTTT. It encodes CSAAGTGGGNTIYF.

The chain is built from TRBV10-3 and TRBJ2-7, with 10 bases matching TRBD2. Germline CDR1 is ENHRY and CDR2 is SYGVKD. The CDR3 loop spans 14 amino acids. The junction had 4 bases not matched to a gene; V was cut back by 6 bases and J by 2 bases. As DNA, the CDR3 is TGTGCCATCAGCGGACTAGCGGTAACCTACGAGCAGTACTTC. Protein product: CAISGLAVTYEQYF.

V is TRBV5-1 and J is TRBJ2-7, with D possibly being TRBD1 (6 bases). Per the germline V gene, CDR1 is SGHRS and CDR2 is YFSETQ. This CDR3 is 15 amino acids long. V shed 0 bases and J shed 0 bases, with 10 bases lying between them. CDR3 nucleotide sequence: TGCGCCAGCAGCTTGGCCGGGACAAACTCCTACGAGCAGTACTTC. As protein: CASSLAGTNSYEQYF.

Written as DNA, the CDR3 is TGTGCCAGCACCGGGGGAGTCGGAAACACCATATATTTT. Its protein is CASTGGVGNTIYF. V is TRBV28 and J is TRBJ1-3; a possible D gene is TRBD1 (5 bases). The germline V gene has CDR1 MDHEN and CDR2 SYDVKM. The CDR3 has 13 amino acids. V lost 7 bases and J lost 4, with 11 bases in between.

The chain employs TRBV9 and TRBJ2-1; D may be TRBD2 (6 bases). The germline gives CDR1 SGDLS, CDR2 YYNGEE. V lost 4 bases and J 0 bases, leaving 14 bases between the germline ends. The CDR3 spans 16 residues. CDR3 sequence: CASSPPSSASYNEQFF. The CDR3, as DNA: TGTGCCAGCAGCCCTCCCTCTAGCGCCTCCTACAATGAGCAGTTCTTC.

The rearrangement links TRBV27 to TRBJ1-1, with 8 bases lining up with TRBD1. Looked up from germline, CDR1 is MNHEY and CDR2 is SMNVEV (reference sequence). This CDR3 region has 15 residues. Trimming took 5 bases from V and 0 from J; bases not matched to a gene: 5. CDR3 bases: TGTGCCAGCAGTCCGTGGGACAGGCTGAACACTGAAGCTTTCTTT. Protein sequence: CASSPWDRLNTEAFF.

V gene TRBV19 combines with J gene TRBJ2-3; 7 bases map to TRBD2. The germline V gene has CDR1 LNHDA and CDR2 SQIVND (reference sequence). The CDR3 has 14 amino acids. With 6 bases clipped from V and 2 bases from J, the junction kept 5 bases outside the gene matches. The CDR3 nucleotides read TGTGCCAGTAGCCTCGGGACTAACACAGATACGCAGTATTTT. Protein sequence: CASSLGTNTDTQYF. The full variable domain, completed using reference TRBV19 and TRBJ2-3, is DGGITQSPKYLFRKEGQNVTLSCEQNLNHDAMYWYRQDPGQGLRLIYYSQIVNDFQKGDIAEGYSVSREKKESFPLTVTSAQKNPTAFYLCASSLGTNTDTQYFGPGTRLTVL.

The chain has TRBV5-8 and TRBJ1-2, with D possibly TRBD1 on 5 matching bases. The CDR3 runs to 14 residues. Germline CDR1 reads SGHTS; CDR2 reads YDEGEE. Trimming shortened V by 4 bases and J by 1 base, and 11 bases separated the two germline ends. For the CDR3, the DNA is TGTGCCAGCAGCGGGACGGGAGTTAACTATGGCTACACCTTC. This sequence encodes CASSGTGVNYGYTF. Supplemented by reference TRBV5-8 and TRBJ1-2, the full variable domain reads EAGVTQSPTHLIKTRGQQATLRCSPISGHTSVYWYQQALGLGLQFLLWYDEGEERNRGNFPPRFSGRQFPNYSSELNVNALELEDSALYLCASSGTGVNYGYTFGSGTRLTVV.

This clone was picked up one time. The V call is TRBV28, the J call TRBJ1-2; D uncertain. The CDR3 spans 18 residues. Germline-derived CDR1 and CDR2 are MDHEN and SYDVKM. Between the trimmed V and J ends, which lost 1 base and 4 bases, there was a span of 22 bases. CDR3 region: CASSLYPLPSPSGYGYTF. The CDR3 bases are TGTGCCAGCAGTTTATATCCCCTCCCCTCACCCTCTGGCTATGGCTACACCTTC.

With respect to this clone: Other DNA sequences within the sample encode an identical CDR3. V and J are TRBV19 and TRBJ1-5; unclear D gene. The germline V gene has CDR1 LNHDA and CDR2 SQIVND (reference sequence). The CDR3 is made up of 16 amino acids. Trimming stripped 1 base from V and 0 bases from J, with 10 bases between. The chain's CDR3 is CASSIGRQSSNQPQHF. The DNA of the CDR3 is TGTGCCAGTAGTATAGGTCGGCAGAGTAGCAATCAGCCCCAGCATTTT.

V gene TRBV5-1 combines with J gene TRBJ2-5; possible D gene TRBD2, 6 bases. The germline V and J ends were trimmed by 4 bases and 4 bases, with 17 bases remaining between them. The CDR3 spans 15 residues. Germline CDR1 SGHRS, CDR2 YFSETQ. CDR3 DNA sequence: TGCGCCAGCAGCCAATCAGGGTTGGGGGGAGAGACCCAGTACTTC. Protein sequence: CASSQSGLGGETQYF.

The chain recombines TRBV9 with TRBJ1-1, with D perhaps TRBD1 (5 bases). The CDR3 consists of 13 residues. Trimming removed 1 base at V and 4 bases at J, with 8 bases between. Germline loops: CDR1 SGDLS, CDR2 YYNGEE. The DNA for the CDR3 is TGTGCCAGCAGCGTAAGGGGAGGCACTGAAGCTTTCTTT. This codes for CASSVRGGTEAFF.

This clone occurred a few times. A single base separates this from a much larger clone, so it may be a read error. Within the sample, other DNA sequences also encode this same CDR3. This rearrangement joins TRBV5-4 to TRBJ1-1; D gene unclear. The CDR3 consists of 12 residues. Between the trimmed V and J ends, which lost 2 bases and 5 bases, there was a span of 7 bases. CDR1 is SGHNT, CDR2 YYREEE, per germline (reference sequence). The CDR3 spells CASSLRGTEAFF. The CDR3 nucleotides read TGTGCCAGCAGCTTACGAGGGACTGAAGCTTTCTTT.

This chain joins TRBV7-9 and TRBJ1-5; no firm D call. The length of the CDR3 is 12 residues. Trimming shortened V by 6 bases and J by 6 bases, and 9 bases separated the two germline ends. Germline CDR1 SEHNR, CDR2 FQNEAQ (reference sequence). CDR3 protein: CASSPGIQPQHF. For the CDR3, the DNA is TGTGCCAGCAGTCCCGGAATTCAGCCCCAGCATTTT.

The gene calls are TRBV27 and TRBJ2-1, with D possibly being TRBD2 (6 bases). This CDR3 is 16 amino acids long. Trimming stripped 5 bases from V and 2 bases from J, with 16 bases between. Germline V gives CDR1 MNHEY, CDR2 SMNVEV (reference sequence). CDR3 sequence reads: CASSPFGGTPYNEQFF. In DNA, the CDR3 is TGTGCCAGCAGTCCCTTCGGAGGGACCCCCTACAATGAGCAGTTCTTC.

CDR3: CASRRRTGRYGYTF. CDR3 DNA sequence: TGCGCCAGCAGACGACGGACAGGGCGGTACGGCTACACCTTC. The chain combines TRBV4-1 with TRBJ1-2, with TRBD1 matching 8 bases. CDR1 is MGHRA and CDR2 is YSYEKL in the germline V gene. The length of the CDR3 is 14 residues. J was trimmed by 8 bases and V by 6 bases; bases with no gene match: 11.

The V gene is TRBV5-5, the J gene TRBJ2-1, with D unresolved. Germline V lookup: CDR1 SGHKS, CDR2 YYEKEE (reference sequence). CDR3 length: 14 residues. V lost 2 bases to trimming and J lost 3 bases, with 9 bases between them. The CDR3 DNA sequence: TGTGCCAGCAGCTTCCCGACCAACTACAATGAGCAGTTCTTC. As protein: CASSFPTNYNEQFF.

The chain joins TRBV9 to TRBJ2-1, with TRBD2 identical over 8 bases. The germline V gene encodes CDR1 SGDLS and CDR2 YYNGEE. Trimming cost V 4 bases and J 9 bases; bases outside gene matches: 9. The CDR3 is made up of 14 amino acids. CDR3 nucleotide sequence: TGTGCCAGCAGCCAGAGCGGGAGCTGGGTTGAGCAGTTCTTC. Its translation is CASSQSGSWVEQFF.

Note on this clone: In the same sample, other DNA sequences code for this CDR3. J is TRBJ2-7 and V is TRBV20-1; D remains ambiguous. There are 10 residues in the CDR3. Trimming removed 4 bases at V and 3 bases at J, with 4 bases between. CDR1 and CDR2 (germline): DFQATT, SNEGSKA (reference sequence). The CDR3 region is CSAINYEQYF. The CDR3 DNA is TGCAGTGCTATTAACTACGAGCAGTACTTC.

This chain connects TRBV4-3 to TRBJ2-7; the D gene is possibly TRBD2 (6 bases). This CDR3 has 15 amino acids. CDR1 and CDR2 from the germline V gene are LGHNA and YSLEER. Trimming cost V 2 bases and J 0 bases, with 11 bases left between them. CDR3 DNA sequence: TGCGCCAGCAGCCAATCGACTAGTCGCTCCTACGAGCAGTACTTC. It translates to CASSQSTSRSYEQYF.

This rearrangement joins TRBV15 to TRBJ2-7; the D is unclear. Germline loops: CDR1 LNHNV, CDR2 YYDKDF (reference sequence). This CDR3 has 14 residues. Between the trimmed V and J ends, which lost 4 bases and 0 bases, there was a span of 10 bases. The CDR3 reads CATSMADGSYEQYF. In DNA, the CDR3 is TGTGCCACCAGCATGGCGGACGGCTCCTACGAGCAGTACTTC.